Shown below are 30 T cell receptor beta chains from a single sample sequenced in a study of shared clonotypes between healthy human individuals. Generated by immunoSEQ multiplex PCR, the TCRdb table keeps only in-frame clones and is missing some. The sample includes a few million clones, approximately 92% seen only once; the top ten take about 0.13%. The sequenced material came from naive CD4+ T cells sorted from blood. The sample's subset: CD45RA+ positively selected. The receptors shown here come from a man younger than 35 in good health.

The table lists this clone with a count of one. The chain recombines TRBV5-1 with TRBJ2-4; D is perhaps TRBD2 (6 bases). The CDR3 runs to 15 residues. The V end lost 0 bases, the J end lost 3 bases, and 10 bases lay between the germline ends. Germline V gene sequence: CDR1 SGHRS, CDR2 YFSETQ. This CDR3 reads CASSLDGEDKNIQYF. CDR3 coding DNA: TGCGCCAGCAGCTTGGATGGGGAGGACAAAAACATTCAGTACTTC.

A single count supports this clone. The V gene is TRBV5-1, the J gene TRBJ2-2; 9 bases match TRBD2. CDR1 is SGHRS and CDR2 is YFSETQ in the germline V gene. This CDR3 spans 22 amino acids. V trimming: 4 bases; J trimming: 1 base; junction bases outside the gene matches: 23. This CDR3 reads CASSRKTSGGERGILNTGELFF. The CDR3 DNA follows: TGCGCCAGCAGCCGGAAGACTAGCGGAGGAGAAAGAGGAATTCTGAACACCGGGGAGCTGTTTTTT.

Of note for this clone: The same CDR3 is also encoded by other DNA sequences in this sample. The rearrangement uses TRBV5-1 and TRBJ2-3; 7 bases agree with TRBD1. This CDR3 contains 13 residues. CDR1 is SGHRS and CDR2 is YFSETQ in the germline V gene. V shed 3 bases, J shed 4 bases, and the junction held 2 bases outside the gene matches. CDR3 amino acids: CASSSTGADTQYF. The CDR3 coding sequence is TGCGCCAGCAGCTCCACAGGGGCAGATACGCAGTATTTT.

CDR3 in DNA: TGTGCCAGCAGTGAATCCGGGACAGCTGAAAAACTGTTTTTT. Its translation: CASSESGTAEKLFF. This rearrangement joins TRBV6-1 to TRBJ1-4, with TRBD1 matching 7 bases. Unmatched junction bases numbered 4, after V lost 2 bases and J lost 7 bases. Germline lookup yields CDR1 MNHNS and CDR2 SASEGT. This CDR3 comprises 14 residues.

This clone was recorded only once. The J gene is TRBJ1-6, the V gene TRBV21-1. TRBV21-1 is reported as a pseudogene. This CDR3 has 15 residues. CDR3 coding DNA: TGTGCCAGCATCTCCGACTCACGCGCGAATTCACCCCTCCACTTT. It yields the protein CASISDSRANSPLHF.

The chain has TRBV21-1 and TRBJ2-3; TRBD2 is the table's D call, not checked against the DNA. TRBV21-1 is a pseudogene. The CDR3 has 15 amino acids. DNA for the CDR3: TGTGCCAGCAGCTATAAAGCGGGGGGGCCAGATACGCAGTATTTT. Translating gives CASSYKAGGPDTQYF.

The chain has TRBV19 and TRBJ2-1; TRBD2 aligns across 14 bases. The CDR3 runs to 16 residues. Per germline, CDR1 LNHDA and CDR2 SQIVND (reference sequence). The V and J ends lost 7 bases and 9 bases, in that order; junction bases with no gene match: 11. CDR3 DNA: TGTGCCAGTAACTCACGTGGGACTAGCGGGAGTGGTGAGCAGTTCTTC. This translates into CASNSRGTSGSGEQFF.

Of note for this clone: The identical CDR3 is also encoded by other nucleotide sequences in the sample. The rearrangement joins TRBV9 to TRBJ2-1; 9 bases fit TRBD2. The ends lost 4 bases at V and 4 bases at J; junction bases unmatched: 6. Per germline, CDR1 SGDLS and CDR2 YYNGEE. CDR3 size: 15 residues. The CDR3 sequence: CASSPRLAVYNEQFF. The CDR3 nucleotides read TGTGCCAGCAGCCCTCGACTAGCGGTTTACAATGAGCAGTTCTTC. Based on the CDR3 plus reference TRBV9 and TRBJ2-1, the full variable domain is DSGVTQTPKHLITATGQRVTLRCSPRSGDLSVYWYQQSLDQGLQFLIQYYNGEERAKGNILERFSAQQFPDLHSELNLSSLELGDSALYFCASSPRLAVYNEQFFGPGTRLTVL.

This sequence joins TRBV5-6 and TRBJ1-4; perhaps TRBD1 as D (6 bases). Germline values: CDR1 SGHDT, CDR2 YYEEEE. V shed 1 base and J shed 0 bases, with 16 bases lying between them. This CDR3 contains 18 residues. The CDR3 nucleotides read TGTGCCAGCAGCTTGCAGGGGAGTGCATCCACAACTAATGAAAAACTGTTTTTT. Translating it yields CASSLQGSASTTNEKLFF.

This clone was seen once. The chain has TRBV18 and TRBJ2-1; D is undetermined. This CDR3 comprises 13 residues. V was cut by 5 bases and J by 1 base, with 6 bases left in between. Germline V CDR1 and CDR2: KGHSH, LQKENI. CDR3 amino acids: CASSIISYNEQFF. For the CDR3, the DNA is TGTGCCAGCTCAATAATTTCCTACAATGAGCAGTTCTTC. The full variable domain, completed using reference TRBV18 and TRBJ2-1, is NAGVMQNPRHLVRRRGQEARLRCSPMKGHSHVYWYRQLPEEGLKFMVYLQKENIIDESGMPKERFSAEFPKEGPSILRIQQVVRGDSAAYFCASSIISYNEQFFGPGTRLTVL.

The rearrangement joins TRBV6-5 to TRBJ1-5, with unresolved D. Trimming removed 3 bases from V and 0 bases from J, with 9 bases in between. This CDR3 is 15 amino acids long. Germline V gene lookup returns CDR1 MNHEY and CDR2 SVGAGI. In DNA form, the CDR3 reads TGTGCCAGCAGTTATACCGGTAATAGCAATCAGCCCCAGCATTTT. Translation gives CASSYTGNSNQPQHF.

The rearrangement joins TRBV29-1 to TRBJ2-1; D gene ambiguous. V gave up 6 bases and J gave up 0 bases, with 12 bases separating them. The CDR3 contains 14 residues. In germline, CDR1 is SQVTM, CDR2 ANQGSEA. CDR3 amino acids: CSVYSASSYNEQFF. The CDR3 nucleotides are TGCAGCGTGTACAGCGCTTCCTCCTACAATGAGCAGTTCTTC.

V usage is TRBV7-9 and J usage is TRBJ2-5; possibly TRBD2 for D (6 bases). Trimming pared 5 bases from V and 4 bases from J, leaving 26 bases between. This CDR3 is built from 18 residues. The V gene's germline CDR1 is SEHNR and CDR2 FQNEAQ (reference sequence). CDR3 sequence reads: CASSPKFGDMRGGETQYF. CDR3 bases: TGTGCCAGCAGCCCAAAATTTGGGGATATGCGGGGAGGAGAGACCCAGTACTTC.

The chain combines TRBV29-1 with TRBJ2-7, with 10 bases fitting TRBD1. Germline trimming cut 5 bases from V and 7 bases from J; bases unmatched to any gene: 5. This CDR3 is built from 12 residues. Germline-derived CDR1 and CDR2 are SQVTM and ANQGSEA. The CDR3 loop reads CSVRQGAGEQYF. CDR3 bases: TGCAGCGTTAGACAGGGGGCGGGTGAGCAGTACTTC.

The chain recombines TRBV28 with TRBJ2-7; D unclear. The CDR3 is 14 residues long. Trimming stripped 8 bases from V and 1 base from J, with 15 bases between. CDR1 is MDHEN, CDR2 SYDVKM, per germline. Here the CDR3 reads CASLRDSASYEQYF. As DNA, the CDR3 is TGTGCCAGCCTCAGAGACTCTGCTTCCTACGAGCAGTACTTC.

This sequence joins TRBV27 and TRBJ2-7, with D possibly called TRBD1 or TRBD2 (6 bases each). Between the trimmed V and J ends, which lost 6 bases and 0 bases, there was a span of 9 bases. Germline V gene lookup returns CDR1 MNHEY and CDR2 SMNVEV (reference sequence). The CDR3 extends over 13 amino acids. CDR3: CASRGGNSYEQYF. The CDR3 bases are TGTGCCAGCAGAGGGGGGAACTCCTACGAGCAGTACTTC.

A single count supports this clone. This rearrangement joins TRBV18 to TRBJ1-4, with D perhaps matching TRBD1 (5 bases). This CDR3 region has 14 residues. In germline, CDR1 is KGHSH, CDR2 LQKENI. V dropped 3 bases and J dropped 7 bases, with 12 bases sitting between them. This CDR3 is CASSPMLQGEKLFF. The CDR3 nucleotides read TGTGCCAGCTCACCCATGCTTCAGGGTGAAAAACTGTTTTTT.

The chain couples TRBV27 to TRBJ2-7, with D possibly being TRBD1 or TRBD2 (5 bases each). Germline V gene data show CDR1 as MNHEY and CDR2 as SMNVEV (reference sequence). The CDR3 has 14 amino acids. Trimming shortened V by 5 bases and J by 2 bases, and 13 bases separated the two germline ends. CDR3 region: CASSKTGTAYEQYF. The CDR3, as DNA: TGTGCCAGCAGTAAAACCGGGACGGCCTACGAGCAGTACTTC.

The CDR3 bases are TGTGCCAGCAGCCGTGCTGCACAGGGTCCCTACGAGCAGTACTTC. Translation gives CASSRAAQGPYEQYF. The chain combines TRBV6-5 with TRBJ2-7; TRBD1 is a possible D gene (6 bases). The ends were cut back, 6 bases at V and 2 bases at J, with 17 bases in the middle. The CDR3 consists of 15 residues. Germline V gives CDR1 MNHEY, CDR2 SVGAGI.

The genes are TRBV5-4 and TRBJ2-5, with D possibly being TRBD1 (6 bases). This CDR3 is built from 16 residues. Germline lookup yields CDR1 SGHNT and CDR2 YYREEE (reference sequence). V lost 4 bases to trimming and J lost 2 bases, with 18 bases between them. In DNA, the CDR3 is TGTGCCAGCAGCCCGGGACATTCAAGGGGGCAAGAGACCCAGTACTTC. Residues: CASSPGHSRGQETQYF.

The genes are TRBV5-1 and TRBJ2-5; D is perhaps TRBD1 or TRBD2 (5 bases each). V was cut by 7 bases and J by 4 bases, with 11 bases left in between. Germline V gene lookup returns CDR1 SGHRS and CDR2 YFSETQ. The CDR3 consists of 12 residues. The CDR3 coding sequence is TGCGCCAGCCAGGGCGAGGGAGAGACCCAGTACTTC. This codes for CASQGEGETQYF.

Remarks on this clone: The same CDR3 is also encoded by other DNA sequences in this sample. The rearrangement joins TRBV7-3 to TRBJ2-2; perhaps TRBD1 as D (5 bases). The CDR3 is 14 amino acids. Trimming took 0 bases from V and 5 from J, leaving 7 bases between them. From germline, CDR1 is SGHTA and CDR2 FQGTGA. The CDR3 DNA reads TGTGCCAGCAGCTTAACCAGGGATACCGGGGAGCTGTTTTTT. Its protein product is CASSLTRDTGELFF.

V is TRBV6-1 and J is TRBJ2-1; 7 positions match TRBD2. The CDR3 totals 15 residues. V lost 0 bases to trimming and J lost 12 bases; unmatched junction nucleotides: 11. Germline CDR1 is MNHNS and CDR2 is SASEGT. The CDR3 bases are TGTGCCAGCAGTGAAGCGGGAACCCCAGGGAGGGGGCAGTTCTTC. Translated, it gives CASSEAGTPGRGQFF.

V usage is TRBV7-2 and J usage is TRBJ2-5, with unresolved D. This CDR3 spans 14 amino acids. Germline CDR1 and CDR2: SGHTA and FQGNSA. V was pared by 1 base and J by 1 base, with 7 bases between. CDR3: CASSLGHVQETQYF. CDR3 DNA: TGTGCCAGCAGCTTAGGTCACGTCCAAGAGACCCAGTACTTC.

The chain has TRBV29-1 and TRBJ1-2, with TRBD1 identical over 7 bases. With 3 bases clipped from V and 4 bases from J, the junction kept 2 bases outside the gene matches. The germline V gene encodes CDR1 SQVTM and CDR2 ANQGSEA. This CDR3 has 12 amino acids. CDR3 sequence reads: CSVDQGGYGYTF. The CDR3 DNA is TGCAGCGTTGACCAGGGGGGCTATGGCTACACCTTC.

The genes are TRBV19 and TRBJ1-2; D remains ambiguous. Trimming removed 3 bases at V and 2 bases at J, with 10 bases between. The germline V gene encodes CDR1 LNHDA and CDR2 SQIVND (reference sequence). This CDR3 has 14 residues. The CDR3 nucleotides read TGTGCCAGTAGTATTCTCACAAGGAACTATGGCTACACCTTC. Translation gives CASSILTRNYGYTF.

This clone was recorded once. The chain uses TRBV7-9 and TRBJ1-5; no reliable D call. CDR1 is SEHNR and CDR2 is FQNEAQ in the germline V gene (reference sequence). CDR3 length equals 13 residues. Between the trimmed V and J ends, which lost 0 bases and 7 bases, there was a span of 7 bases. The CDR3 DNA is TGTGCCAGCAGCTTAGCGGCGGAACAGCCCCAGCATTTT. Translated: CASSLAAEQPQHF.

This rearrangement joins TRBV5-4 to TRBJ1-5; D is unclear. V was shortened by 4 bases and J by 7 bases, with 12 bases between the two germline ends. Looked up from germline, CDR1 is SGHNT and CDR2 is YYREEE (reference sequence). The CDR3 consists of 13 residues. Written as DNA, the CDR3 is TGTGCCAGCAGCCAAGACCCGCAACAGCCCCAGCATTTT. Protein: CASSQDPQQPQHF.

This chain links TRBV28 with TRBJ1-2, with 8 bases identical to TRBD1. J lost 6 bases, V lost 6 bases, and 9 bases had no gene match. CDR3 size: 14 residues. CDR1 is MDHEN, CDR2 SYDVKM, per germline. The CDR3 sequence is CASRQTGTGNGYTF. Written as DNA, the CDR3 is TGTGCCAGCAGACAAACCGGGACAGGTAATGGCTACACCTTC.

J is TRBJ2-3 and V is TRBV18; D gene unclear. Per germline, CDR1 KGHSH and CDR2 LQKENI. The CDR3 loop spans 12 amino acids. V lost 5 bases to trimming and J lost 6 bases, with 9 bases between them. The CDR3 nucleotides are TGTGCCAGCTCAGCGATGGGGGATACGCAGTATTTT. Translated: CASSAMGDTQYF.